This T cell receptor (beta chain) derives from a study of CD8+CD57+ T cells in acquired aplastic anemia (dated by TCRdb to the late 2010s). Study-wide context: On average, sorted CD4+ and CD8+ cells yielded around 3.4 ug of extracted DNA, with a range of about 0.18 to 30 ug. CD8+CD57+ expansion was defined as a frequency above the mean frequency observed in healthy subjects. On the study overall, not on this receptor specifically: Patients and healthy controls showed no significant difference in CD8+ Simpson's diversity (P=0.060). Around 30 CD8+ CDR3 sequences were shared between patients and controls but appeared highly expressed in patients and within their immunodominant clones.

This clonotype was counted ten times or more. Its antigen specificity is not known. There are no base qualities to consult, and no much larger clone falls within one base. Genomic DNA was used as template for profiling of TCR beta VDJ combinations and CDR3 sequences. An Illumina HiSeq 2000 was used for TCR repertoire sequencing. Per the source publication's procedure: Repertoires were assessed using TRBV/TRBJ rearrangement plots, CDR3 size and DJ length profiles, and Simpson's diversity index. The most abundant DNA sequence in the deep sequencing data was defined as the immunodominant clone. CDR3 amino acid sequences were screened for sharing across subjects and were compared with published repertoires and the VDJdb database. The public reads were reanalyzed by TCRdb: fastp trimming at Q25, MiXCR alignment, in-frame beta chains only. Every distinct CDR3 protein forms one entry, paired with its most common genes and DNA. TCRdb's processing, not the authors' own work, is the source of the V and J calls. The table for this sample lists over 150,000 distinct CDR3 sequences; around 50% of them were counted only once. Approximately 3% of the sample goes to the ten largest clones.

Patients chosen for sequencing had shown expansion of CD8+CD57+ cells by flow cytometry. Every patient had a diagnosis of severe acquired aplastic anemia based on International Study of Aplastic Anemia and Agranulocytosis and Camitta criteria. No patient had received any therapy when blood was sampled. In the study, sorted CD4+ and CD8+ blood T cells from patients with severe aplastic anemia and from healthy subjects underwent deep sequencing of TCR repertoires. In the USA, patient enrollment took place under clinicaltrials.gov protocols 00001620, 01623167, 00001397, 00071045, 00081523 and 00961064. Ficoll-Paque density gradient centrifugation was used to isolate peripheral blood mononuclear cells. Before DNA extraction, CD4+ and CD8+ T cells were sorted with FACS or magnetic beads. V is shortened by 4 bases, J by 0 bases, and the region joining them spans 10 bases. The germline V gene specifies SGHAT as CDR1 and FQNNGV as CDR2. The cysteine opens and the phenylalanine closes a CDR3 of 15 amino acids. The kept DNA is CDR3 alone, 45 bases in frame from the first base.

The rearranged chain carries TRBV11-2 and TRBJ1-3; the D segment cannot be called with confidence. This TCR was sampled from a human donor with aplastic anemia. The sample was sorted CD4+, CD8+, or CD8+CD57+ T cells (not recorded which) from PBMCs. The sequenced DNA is TGTGCCAGCAGCTCCCCGGGGTCCTCTGGAAACACCATATATTTT. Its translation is CASSSPGSSGNTIYF.